Below, 16 T cell receptor beta chains from the same sample are listed, as sequenced in a study of shared T cell receptors in the human thymus. Clones were read by immunoSEQ multiplex PCR, and TCRdb kept only the in-frame ones, dropping some. Of approximately 580,000 clones in the sample, approximately 80% were seen once. The data also belong to a second study, concerning human thymus T cells.

The sample taken for sequencing was thymocytes. Receptor source: a boy in the first two years of life with a congenital heart defect.

The chain couples TRBV9 to TRBJ1-1; TRBD1 aligns across 9 bases. The CDR3 consists of 20 residues. Germline loops: CDR1 SGDLS, CDR2 YYNGEE. The V and J ends lost 4 bases and 4 bases, in that order; junction bases with no gene match: 23. The CDR3 protein is CASSPFIGTGSLGDATEAFF. As DNA, the CDR3 is TGTGCCAGCAGCCCTTTTATTGGGACAGGGTCTTTAGGCGACGCCACTGAAGCTTTCTTT.

The chain couples TRBV2 to TRBJ1-2, with D maybe TRBD1 (5 bases). Germline CDR1 SNHLY, CDR2 FYNNEI. The CDR3 contains 16 residues. The germline V and J ends were trimmed by 2 bases and 1 base, with 14 bases remaining between them. This CDR3 reads CASSEWGDELNYGYTF. DNA for the CDR3: TGTGCCAGCAGTGAATGGGGGGACGAACTTAACTATGGCTACACCTTC.

Only a few counts were recorded for this clone. The chain carries TRBV7-2 and TRBJ2-5, with D unclear. Looked up from germline, CDR1 is SGHTA and CDR2 is FQGNSA. This CDR3 has 12 residues. Trimming cost V 4 bases and J 5 bases, with 8 bases left between them. The CDR3 DNA reads TGTGCCAGCAGCTGCTTCCGGGAGACCCAGTACTTC. Translation: CASSCFRETQYF. Complete variable domain (other parts from reference TRBV7-2 and TRBJ2-5): GAGVSQSPSNKVTEKGKDVELRCDPISGHTALYWYRQSLGQGLEFLIYFQGNSAPDKSGLPSDRFSAERTGGSVSTLTIQRTQQEDSAVYLCASSCFRETQYFGPGTRLLVL.

The chain couples TRBV7-2 to TRBJ2-1; D not resolved. V dropped 3 bases and J dropped 2 bases, with 14 bases sitting between them. The CDR3 loop spans 16 amino acids. Germline CDR1 reads SGHTA; CDR2 reads FQGNSA. CDR3 sequence: CASSLFGLAPYNEQFF. The CDR3, as DNA: TGTGCCAGCAGCTTGTTCGGCTTAGCCCCCTACAATGAGCAGTTCTTC.

The chain is built from TRBV6-5 and TRBJ1-2; D might be TRBD1 (6 bases). The V gene's germline CDR1 is MNHEY and CDR2 SVGAGI. The V gene lost 6 bases and the J gene lost 8 bases, with 16 bases spanning the gap. The CDR3 runs to 13 residues. CDR3 amino acids: CASRNRDTNGYTF. The CDR3 DNA is TGTGCCAGCAGAAACCGGGACACCAACGGCTACACCTTC.

The gene calls are TRBV6-5 and TRBJ2-5; TRBD2 agrees at 7 bases. Germline assignment: CDR1 MNHEY and CDR2 SVGAGI. V shed 1 base, J shed 5 bases, and the junction held 7 bases outside the gene matches. CDR3 length: 15 residues. As DNA, the CDR3 is TGTGCCAGCAGTTACTTCCAAATGGGGGGGGAGACCCAGTACTTC. It specifies CASSYFQMGGETQYF.

The chain recombines TRBV6-1 with TRBJ2-2; possibly TRBD1 for D (5 bases). The CDR3 length is 14 residues. Germline V gives CDR1 MNHNS, CDR2 SASEGT. Trimming removed 3 bases from V and 2 bases from J, with 7 bases in between. The CDR3 reads CASSDGHNTGELFF. The CDR3 nucleotides are TGTGCCAGCAGTGACGGACACAACACCGGGGAGCTGTTTTTT.

This chain joins TRBV4-3 and TRBJ2-1; TRBD2 matches at 7 bases. CDR3 length: 16 amino acids. Trimming at V came to 0 bases and at J to 6 bases, leaving 8 bases not matched to a gene. CDR1 and CDR2 from the germline V gene are LGHNA and YSLEER. The CDR3 loop reads CASSQDCTSVRNEQFF. For the CDR3, the DNA is TGCGCCAGCAGCCAAGATTGCACTAGCGTTCGCAATGAGCAGTTCTTC.

V and J are TRBV4-2 and TRBJ2-2; a possible D gene is TRBD2 (5 bases). Germline CDR1 and CDR2: LGHNA and YNFKEQ. V dropped 1 base and J dropped 5 bases, with 11 bases sitting between them. The CDR3 is 15 residues long. The CDR3 region has the DNA TGTGCCAGCAGCCAAGGTGAGACTACGACCGGGGAGCTGTTTTTT. Encoded protein: CASSQGETTTGELFF.

The chain uses TRBV12-5 and TRBJ2-2; 7 nucleotides match TRBD2. The V and J ends lost 6 bases and 6 bases, in that order; junction bases with no gene match: 4. Germline-derived CDR1 and CDR2 are LGHNT and FRNRAP. The CDR3 is 13 amino acids. For the CDR3, the DNA is TGTGCTAGTGGCGGGACTAAGGCCGGGGAGCTGTTTTTT. Translated: CASGGTKAGELFF.

The gene calls are TRBV20-1 and TRBJ2-1; 8 nucleotides match TRBD2. CDR3 length equals 11 residues. Unmatched junction bases numbered 4, after V lost 5 bases and J lost 10 bases. The germline CDR1 and CDR2 sequences are DFQATT and SNEGSKA (reference sequence). CDR3 loop: CSAPGGDEQFF. The CDR3 region has the DNA TGCAGTGCTCCCGGGGGGGACGAGCAGTTCTTC.

The chain links TRBV6-5 to TRBJ1-2; no definite D call. Germline V gene sequence: CDR1 MNHEY, CDR2 SVGAGI. The V end was cut by 6 bases, the J end by 0 bases, with 11 bases between. The CDR3 covers 14 residues. The CDR3 DNA reads TGTGCCAGCAGACGATCCACAGCTAACTATGGCTACACCTTC. Its protein is CASRRSTANYGYTF.

The chain carries TRBV12-5 and TRBJ1-5, with 7 bases lining up with TRBD1. Germline assignment: CDR1 LGHNT and CDR2 FRNRAP. The CDR3 has 16 residues. J was trimmed by 9 bases and V by 6 bases; bases with no gene match: 17. CDR3 residues: CASGHHAGGWPWPQHF. The CDR3, as DNA: TGTGCTAGTGGCCATCACGCAGGGGGGTGGCCTTGGCCCCAGCATTTT.

The genes are TRBV25-1 and TRBJ2-1, with a possible D match to TRBD2 (6 bases). The germline V gene encodes CDR1 MGHDK and CDR2 SYGVNS. Trimming stripped 5 bases from V and 3 bases from J, with 17 bases between. This CDR3 contains 16 residues. In DNA, the CDR3 is TGTGCCAGCAGTCCCCCTCCGGGACTGTACTACAATGAGCAGTTCTTC. Amino acids: CASSPPPGLYYNEQFF.

This clone has just one count. In nucleotides, the CDR3 is TGCGCCAGCAGCTTGGGGCAACCCGGGGAGCTGTTTTTT. Residues: CASSLGQPGELFF. This chain joins TRBV5-1 and TRBJ2-2; D is ambiguous. CDR3 size: 13 residues. Germline-derived CDR1 and CDR2 are SGHRS and YFSETQ. The V end was cut by 0 bases, the J end by 6 bases, with 6 bases between.

V gene TRBV4-1 combines with J gene TRBJ1-4, with D maybe TRBD1 (5 bases). Germline CDR1 is MGHRA and CDR2 is YSYEKL. The CDR3 is 15 residues long. Trimming took 0 bases from V and 6 from J, leaving 11 bases between them. The CDR3 region is CASSQDPAGDEKLFF. The CDR3 DNA reads as TGCGCCAGCAGCCAAGATCCGGCGGGGGATGAAAAACTGTTTTTT.